One and the same sample provided the 8 T cell receptor beta chains below, sequenced in a study of T cells in localized non-small cell lung cancer. Repertoires were generated with immunoSEQ multiplex PCR, while TCRdb's copy carries only in-frame clones and drops some. The data show about 52,000 clones, 80% seen once. Sequencing used PBMCs, obtained before any cancer treatment. The receptor set was obtained from a woman aged 35 to 70 with stage II lung adenocarcinoma.

This clone appeared a single time. V is TRBV30 and J is TRBJ1-5; D is uncertain. The V end lost 2 bases, the J end lost 1 base, and 12 bases lay between the germline ends. Germline V lookup: CDR1 GTSNPN, CDR2 SVGIG (reference sequence). The length of the CDR3 is 15 residues. The DNA for the CDR3 is TGTGCCTGGAGTTTCTTGGGTGGGAGCAATCAGCCCCAGCATTTT. It codes for CAWSFLGGSNQPQHF.

This clone is medium-sized. The CDR3 region has the DNA TGCGCCAGCAGCTTGGAGGGGGTCGACAATGAGCAGTTCTTC. Its translation: CASSLEGVDNEQFF. The chain employs TRBV5-1 and TRBJ2-1; tentative D call: TRBD1 (6 bases). The V end lost 0 bases, the J end lost 5 bases, and 9 bases lay between the germline ends. The CDR3 consists of 14 residues. CDR1 is SGHRS and CDR2 is YFSETQ in the germline V gene. Combining the CDR3 with reference TRBV5-1 and TRBJ2-1 gives the whole variable domain KAGVTQTPRYLIKTRGQQVTLSCSPISGHRSVSWYQQTPGQGLQFLFEYFSETQRNKGNFPGRFSGRQFSNSRSEMNVSTLELGDSALYLCASSLEGVDNEQFFGPGTRLTVL.

This clone was picked up one time. V gene TRBV7-9 combines with J gene TRBJ1-5, with D maybe TRBD1 (6 bases). CDR1 SEHNR and CDR2 FQNEAQ come from the germline V gene (reference sequence). V shed 7 bases and J shed 2 bases, with 21 bases lying between them. The CDR3 runs to 17 residues. CDR3 protein: CASIQTRTVPGNQPQHF. CDR3 nucleotide sequence: TGTGCCAGCATCCAAACAAGGACAGTGCCCGGCAATCAGCCCCAGCATTTT.

The rearrangement uses TRBV7-3 and TRBJ2-3; TRBD2 aligns across 9 bases. The CDR3 runs 16 residues. With 5 bases clipped from V and 0 bases from J, the junction kept 6 bases outside the gene matches. Germline V gene lookup returns CDR1 SGHTA and CDR2 FQGTGA. CDR3 sequence: CASSRGSGGSTDTQYF. CDR3 nucleotide sequence: TGTGCCAGCAGCCGGGGTAGCGGGGGAAGCACAGATACGCAGTATTTT.

The chain uses TRBV7-9 and TRBJ2-3; D gene ambiguous. Germline CDR1 reads SEHNR; CDR2 reads FQNEAQ (reference sequence). Trimming shortened V by 4 bases and J by 0 bases, and 8 bases separated the two germline ends. The CDR3 spans 14 residues. CDR3 sequence (DNA): TGTGCCAGCAGCTACTCAATGAGCACAGATACGCAGTATTTT. Protein sequence: CASSYSMSTDTQYF. The full variable domain, in which reference TRBV7-9 and TRBJ2-3 provide the parts outside the CDR3, is DTGVSQNPRHKITKRGQNVTFRCDPISEHNRLYWYRQTLGQGPEFLTYFQNEAQLEKSRLLSDRFSAERPKGSFSTLEIQRTEQGDSAMYLCASSYSMSTDTQYFGPGTRLTVL.

The J gene is TRBJ2-6, the V gene TRBV21-1. TRBV21-1 is assigned pseudogene status. The CDR3 covers 14 residues. CDR3 amino acids: CASIGSSRANVLTF. In DNA, the CDR3 is TGTGCCAGCATAGGCAGTTCCCGAGCCAACGTCCTGACTTTC.

The V gene is TRBV7-2, the J gene TRBJ2-3; the D is unclear. The CDR3 runs to 15 residues. Germline lookup yields CDR1 SGHTA and CDR2 FQGNSA. The V end was cut by 5 bases, the J end by 0 bases, with 12 bases between. The CDR3 DNA sequence: TGTGCCAGCAGCAGCAACGGCCAGAGCACAGATACGCAGTATTTT. Translated, it gives CASSSNGQSTDTQYF.

The chain has TRBV2 and TRBJ2-2, with D possibly being TRBD2 (6 bases). In germline, CDR1 is SNHLY, CDR2 FYNNEI. Trimming left V 2 bases short and J 6 bases short, with 13 bases between. This CDR3 comprises 15 residues. DNA of the CDR3: TGTGCCAGCAGTGAACGGCGGGGTAGGGCCGGGGAGCTGTTTTTT. It encodes CASSERRGRAGELFF.